This T cell receptor beta chain was captured in a study of T cell responses to AZD1222 COVID-19 vaccine. Broader study findings: Spike-specific TCR breadth and depth rose after two AZD1222 doses. Regions 160-218 and 743-854 held dominance among vaccine-associated CD4 TCRs, which spanned spike.

Timing groups of about 4 and about 12 weeks for second doses were pooled. Of note for this clone: Its antigen is currently unknown.

The method was immunoSEQ multiplex PCR; TCRdb's version includes in-frame clones alone and lacks a portion of them. Among more than 90,000 clones listed, more than 70% were seen once. The CDR3 has 14 amino acids. The germline CDR1 and CDR2 sequences are SGHDN and FVKESK. The V end was cut by 0 bases, the J end by 2 bases, with 4 bases between. Sequenced material: peripheral blood, taken 28 days after the second AZD1222 dose. This sequence joins TRBV14 and TRBJ2-2, with unresolved D. The clonotype originates from an adult who received the AZD1222 COVID-19 vaccine. The CDR3 loop reads CASSQDHNTGELFF. CDR3 in DNA: TGTGCCAGCAGCCAAGACCACAACACCGGGGAGCTGTTTTTT. Full variable domain (missing parts from reference TRBV14 and TRBJ2-2): EAGVTQFPSHSVIEKGQTVTLRCDPISGHDNLYWYRRVMGKEIKFLLHFVKESKQDESGMPNNRFLAERTGGTYSTLKVQPAELEDSGVYFCASSQDHNTGELFFGEGSRLTVL.